Listed below are T cell receptor beta chains from one sample, sequenced in a study of T cells in Graves' hyperthyroidism and ophthalmopathy. TCRdb reanalysed the multiplex PCR reads using MiXCR and keeps one entry per CDR3 protein. Here the sample spans some 350,000 distinct CDR3 sequences, approximately 14% being singletons. The sample consisted of blood. Source of these receptors: a woman in her fifties or sixties with Graves' ophthalmopathy. Both conserved end residues are part of each CDR3. The order of the fields is V gene, D gene, clone size, J gene, CDR3 protein, CDR3 DNA. D genes are given only for firm matches. Clone size is stated in some rows and not others, as once, few, many or a class when expanded.

>TRBV5-1|TRBD1|NA|TRBJ2-5
CASSLSGQPLGETQYF
TGCGCCAGCAGCCTTTCGGGACAGCCCCTGGGGGAGACCCAGTACTTC
>TRBV28|NA|NA|TRBJ1-6
CASSSTEGGHSPLHF
TGTGCCAGCAGTTCCACTGAGGGGGGGCATTCACCCCTCCACTTT
>TRBV28|NA|many|TRBJ2-3
CASRGGTDTQYF
TGTGCTTCGAGGGGGGGCACAGATACGCAGTATTTT
>TRBV5-6|TRBD1|NA|TRBJ1-2
CASSLSRTGGAYGYTF
TGTGCCAGCAGCTTGTCCCGGACAGGGGGCGCCTATGGCTACACCTTC
>TRBV7-2|NA|NA|TRBJ1-3
CASSLVRSEPGNTIYF
TGTGCCAGCAGCTTAGTTCGTAGCGAACCTGGAAACACCATATATTTT
>TRBV19|NA|many|TRBJ2-6
CASSSYDWAEGANVLTF
TGTGCCAGTAGTAGCTATGACTGGGCTGAAGGGGCCAACGTCCTGACTTTC
>TRBV11-2|NA|many|TRBJ1-3
CASSLDNSGNTIYF
TGCGCCAGCAGCTTGGACAACTCTGGAAACACCATATATTTT
>TRBV7-2|NA|NA|TRBJ1-2
CASSLAIGGLHGYTF
TGTGCCAGCAGCTTAGCGATCGGGGGTTTACATGGCTACACCTTC
>TRBV10-2|NA|many|TRBJ2-7
CASSRNQGGEQYF
TGCGCCAGCAGCCGGAATCAGGGGGGGGAGCAGTACTTC
>TRBV5-1|TRBD1|many|TRBJ1-4
CASSLEATGGEKLFF
TGCGCCAGCAGCTTGGAGGCGACAGGGGGTGAAAAACTGTTTTTT
>TRBV5-6|TRBD2|NA|TRBJ2-5
CASSRLAQETQYF
TGTGCCAGCAGCCGACTAGCTCAAGAGACCCAGTACTTC
>TRBV2|NA|many|TRBJ1-4
CASSRWANEKLFF
TGTGCCAGCAGTAGGTGGGCTAATGAAAAACTGTTTTTT
>TRBV7-9|TRBD2|NA|TRBJ2-2
CASSSPELASAGELFF
TGTGCCAGCAGCTCTCCAGAACTAGCGAGCGCCGGGGAGCTGTTTTTT
>TRBV28|TRBD2|many|TRBJ2-7
CASSNRFGTSGSMFEQYF
TGTGCCAGCAGCAACCGCTTCGGGACTAGCGGGAGCATGTTCGAGCAGTACTTC
>TRBV10-3|NA|many|TRBJ2-2
CAISDASVRTGELFF
TGTGCCATCAGTGACGCGTCGGTGCGGACCGGGGAGCTGTTTTTT
>TRBV9|TRBD2|many|TRBJ2-1
CASSVSGNTNEQFF
TGTGCCAGCAGCGTGAGCGGGAATACCAATGAGCAGTTCTTC
>TRBV28|TRBD1|few|TRBJ1-5
CASRPPPGQGYNQPQHF
TGTGCCAGCAGACCCCCCCCGGGACAGGGATACAATCAGCCCCAGCATTTT
>TRBV18|TRBD1|NA|TRBJ2-7
CASSPGQKSEQYF
TGTGCCAGCTCACCGGGACAGAAGAGCGAGCAGTACTTC
>TRBV5-1|NA|many|TRBJ2-6
CASSLTDNPLLGANVLTF
TGCGCCAGCAGCTTGACGGACAATCCCCTTCTTGGGGCCAACGTCCTGACTTTC
>TRBV7-7|TRBD2|many|TRBJ2-1
CASSPTGTRGAYNEQFF
TGTGCTAGCAGCCCAACCGGGACTAGGGGAGCATACAATGAGCAGTTCTTC
>TRBV27|NA|NA|TRBJ2-7
CASSLSGTSLSYEQYF
TGTGCCAGCAGTTTATCTGGGACATCCCTCTCCTACGAGCAGTACTTC
>TRBV11-2|TRBD1|many|TRBJ2-7
CASSYAGTGGSYEQYF
TGTGCCAGCAGCTACGCCGGGACAGGGGGCTCCTACGAGCAGTACTTC
>TRBV6-1|NA|many|TRBJ1-5
CASSDGFNQPQHF
TGTGCCAGCAGTGACGGTTTCAATCAGCCCCAGCATTTT
>TRBV20-1|TRBD2|many|TRBJ2-3
CSANRPLAGDTDTQYF
TGCAGTGCTAACCGACCTCTAGCGGGGGACACAGATACGCAGTATTTT
>TRBV3-1|TRBD2|many|TRBJ2-7
CASSQGTSGIHEQYF
TGTGCCAGCAGCCAAGGGACTAGCGGGATCCACGAGCAGTACTTC
>TRBV2|NA|few|TRBJ1-1
CASSERGDTEAFF
TGTGCCAGCAGTGAAAGAGGGGACACTGAAGCTTTCTTT
>TRBV4-1|NA|many|TRBJ1-5
CASSQDSSEVRGSNQPQHF
TGCGCCAGCAGCCAAGATTCTTCGGAGGTTCGGGGTAGCAATCAGCCCCAGCATTTT
>TRBV2|TRBD2|many|TRBJ2-1
CASRAPPSGTSGFNEQFF
TGTGCCAGCAGGGCTCCTCCCTCCGGGACTAGCGGGTTCAATGAGCAGTTCTTC
>TRBV28|TRBD2|many|TRBJ2-1
CASTKAGGPHSYNEQFF
TGTGCCAGCACCAAAGCGGGAGGGCCCCACTCCTACAATGAGCAGTTCTTC
>TRBV10-3|NA|NA|TRBJ2-3
CAISEPRWADTQYF
TGTGCCATCAGTGAGCCTAGGTGGGCAGATACGCAGTATTTT
>TRBV29-1|TRBD2|NA|TRBJ2-7
CSVALSRAGGSYEQYF
TGCAGCGTCGCGCTCTCCCGAGCGGGAGGGTCGTACGAGCAGTACTTC